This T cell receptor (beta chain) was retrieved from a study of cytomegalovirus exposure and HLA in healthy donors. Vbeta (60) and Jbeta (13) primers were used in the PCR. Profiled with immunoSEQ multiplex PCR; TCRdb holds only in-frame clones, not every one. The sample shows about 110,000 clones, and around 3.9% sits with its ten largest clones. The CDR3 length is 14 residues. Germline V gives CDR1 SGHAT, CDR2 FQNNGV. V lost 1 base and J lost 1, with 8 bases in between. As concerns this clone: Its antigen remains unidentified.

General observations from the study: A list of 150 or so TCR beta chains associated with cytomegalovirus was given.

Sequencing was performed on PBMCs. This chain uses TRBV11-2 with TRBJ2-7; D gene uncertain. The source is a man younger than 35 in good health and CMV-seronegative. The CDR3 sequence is CASSLGHSSYEQYF. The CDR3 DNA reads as TGTGCCAGCAGCTTAGGGCATTCTTCCTACGAGCAGTACTTC.